These 30 T cell receptor beta chains share one sample of origin, sequenced in a study of PD-L1 blockade in urothelial cancer. Produced via immunoSEQ multiplex PCR; TCRdb's table is partial and in-frame only. The sample includes about 43,000 clones, about 80% of them seen just once. Sample time point: peripheral blood 6 weeks after treatment start. The material sequenced was PBMCs, taken around atezolizumab (anti-PD-L1) treatment. Source of these receptors: a man aged 55 to 70 with urothelial cancer.

Written as DNA, the CDR3 is TGTGCCGTCCTCGGGGAGATGAACACTGAAGCTTTCTTT. This translates into CAVLGEMNTEAFF. The V call is TRBV10-3, the J call TRBJ1-1, with no clear D. The V and J ends lost 11 bases and 0 bases respectively, with 13 bases between them. Germline V lookup: CDR1 ENHRY, CDR2 SYGVKD. The CDR3 contains 13 residues.

This clone was picked up one time. V usage is TRBV5-1 and J usage is TRBJ1-4; D is perhaps TRBD1 (5 bases). V shed 4 bases and J shed 6 bases, with 16 bases lying between them. Germline-derived CDR1 and CDR2 are SGHRS and YFSETQ. This CDR3 contains 15 residues. CDR3 in amino acids: CASSPGGGDDEKLFF. Written as DNA, the CDR3 is TGCGCCAGCAGCCCCGGCGGGGGGGATGATGAAAAACTGTTTTTT.

The rearrangement links TRBV27 to TRBJ2-7; TRBD1 might be the D (6 bases). Germline loops: CDR1 MNHEY, CDR2 SMNVEV (reference sequence). Trimming pared 2 bases from V and 3 bases from J, leaving 8 bases between. CDR3 length: 13 residues. The CDR3 sequence: CASSLNRDYEQYF. In DNA, the CDR3 is TGTGCCAGCAGTTTAAACAGGGACTACGAGCAGTACTTC.

The V call is TRBV25-1, the J call TRBJ1-3, with 11 bases fitting TRBD1. The V gene's germline CDR1 is MGHDK and CDR2 SYGVNS. This CDR3 region has 15 residues. The junction had 5 bases not matched to a gene; V was cut back by 2 bases and J by 8 bases. The CDR3 coding sequence is TGTGCCAGCAGTGAAATGGGACAGGGGGGGGACACCATATATTTT. Translation: CASSEMGQGGDTIYF. Full variable domain (remainder filled in from reference TRBV25-1 and TRBJ1-3): EADIYQTPRYLVIGTGKKITLECSQTMGHDKMYWYQQDPGMELHLIHYSYGVNSTEKGDLSSESTVSRIRTEHFPLTLESARPSHTSQYLCASSEMGQGGDTIYFGEGSWLTVV.

The chain links TRBV9 to TRBJ2-7; 8 bases fit TRBD1. J lost 5 bases, V lost 4 bases, and 8 bases had no gene match. Germline CDR1 SGDLS, CDR2 YYNGEE. The CDR3 consists of 14 residues. The CDR3 loop reads CASSPRTGSNEQYF. The CDR3 DNA reads as TGTGCCAGCAGCCCCCGGACAGGGTCCAACGAGCAGTACTTC.

The genes are TRBV30 and TRBJ1-5; 7 nucleotides agree with TRBD1. Looked up from germline, CDR1 is GTSNPN and CDR2 is SVGIG (reference sequence). V lost 1 base, J lost 4 bases, and 7 bases stayed unmatched. The CDR3 length is 15 residues. The CDR3 loop is CAWSAGTVHNQPQHF. The CDR3 nucleotides read TGTGCCTGGAGTGCTGGGACAGTCCATAATCAGCCCCAGCATTTT.

This clone was counted between two and nine times. CDR3 amino acids: CASRPGGWNSPLHF. The CDR3 nucleotides read TGTGCCAGCAGGCCGGGGGGATGGAATTCACCCCTCCACTTT. The chain joins TRBV6-1 to TRBJ1-6, with D tentatively TRBD1 (5 bases). The CDR3 spans 14 residues. V dropped 6 bases and J dropped 7 bases, with 13 bases sitting between them. Germline-derived CDR1 and CDR2 are MNHNS and SASEGT.

V is TRBV27 and J is TRBJ2-5; D is perhaps TRBD2 (5 bases). CDR1 MNHEY and CDR2 SMNVEV come from the germline V gene (reference sequence). V shed 4 bases and J shed 5 bases, with 11 bases lying between them. This CDR3 has 13 residues. In nucleotides, the CDR3 is TGTGCCAGCAGTTGGTCGGGAAGGGAGACCCAGTACTTC. This codes for CASSWSGRETQYF.

The V and J genes are TRBV10-3 and TRBJ1-1, with D maybe TRBD1 (6 bases). V was trimmed by 10 bases and J by 4 bases, leaving 19 bases between them. The CDR3 length is 14 residues. CDR1 and CDR2 (germline): ENHRY, SYGVKD. The CDR3 bases are TGTGCCACCCGGGGGGACCAGGGGAGCACTGAAGCTTTCTTT. The encoded protein is CATRGDQGSTEAFF.

The chain combines TRBV10-3 with TRBJ1-2; possible D gene TRBD1, 6 bases. The CDR3 is made up of 14 amino acids. The germline V gene encodes CDR1 ENHRY and CDR2 SYGVKD. V was shortened by 6 bases and J by 8 bases, with 19 bases between the two germline ends. The chain's CDR3 is CAISEQTGSRGYTF. The DNA for the CDR3 is TGTGCCATCAGCGAACAGACAGGTTCTAGGGGCTACACCTTC.

The J gene is TRBJ2-1, the V gene TRBV7-8, with 8 bases aligning to TRBD2. Germline-derived CDR1 and CDR2 are SGHVS and FQNEAQ. V was clipped by 5 bases and J by 5 bases; unmatched bases: 11. This CDR3 spans 16 amino acids. DNA for the CDR3: TGTGCCAGCAGCCCAACGGGGGGGGGCATTGACAATGAGCAGTTCTTC. It translates to CASSPTGGGIDNEQFF.

This clone was counted a single time. The rearrangement uses TRBV19 and TRBJ2-5; weak D call: TRBD2 (5 bases). In germline, CDR1 is LNHDA, CDR2 SQIVND (reference sequence). The CDR3 spans 15 residues. V lost 3 bases and J lost 5, with 16 bases in between. Written as DNA, the CDR3 is TGTGCCAGTAGTATCGGACGGAGGTCTCACGAGACCCAGTACTTC. This sequence encodes CASSIGRRSHETQYF.

The genes are TRBV28 and TRBJ2-3; no firm D call. V was pared by 3 bases and J by 10 bases, with 14 bases between. Germline assignment: CDR1 MDHEN and CDR2 SYDVKM. This CDR3 comprises 13 residues. The DNA of the CDR3 is TGTGCCAGCAGTTTCTCTCTCGGGTGGGCGCAGTATTTT. Protein: CASSFSLGWAQYF. Using reference TRBV28 and TRBJ2-3 for the parts outside the CDR3, the full variable domain is DVKVTQSSRYLVKRTGEKVFLECVQDMDHENMFWYRQDPGLGLRLIYFSYDVKMKEKGDIPEGYSVSREKKERFSLILESASTNQTSMYLCASSFSLGWAQYFGPGTRLTVL.

The genes are TRBV2 and TRBJ2-2; 7 bases align to TRBD2. V shed 10 bases and J 1 base; nucleotides not matched to a gene: 12. The germline gives CDR1 SNHLY, CDR2 FYNNEI. The CDR3 totals 16 residues. CDR3 DNA sequence: TGTGCCACCTCACCGGTGGGACTACAGAACACCGGGGAGCTGTTTTTT. Protein sequence: CATSPVGLQNTGELFF.

This clone appeared once. The chain has TRBV19 and TRBJ1-1; 7 bases are shared with TRBD1. Per germline, CDR1 LNHDA and CDR2 SQIVND (reference sequence). The J segment lost 6 bases and the V segment lost 4 bases, leaving 17 bases of the junction unmatched. The CDR3 is 17 amino acids. CDR3 region: CASSTRRGAGGISEAFF. The CDR3 nucleotides are TGTGCCAGTAGTACCCGAAGGGGGGCAGGGGGAATCTCTGAAGCTTTCTTT.

The V gene is TRBV6-1, the J gene TRBJ2-1; tentative D call: TRBD1 (5 bases). The CDR3 has 15 amino acids. The V gene's germline CDR1 is MNHNS and CDR2 SASEGT. The V end lost 4 bases, the J end lost 7 bases, and 17 bases lay between the germline ends. The CDR3 DNA sequence: TGTGCCAGCAGTGCCACGACGACAGCTACGAATGAGCAGTTCTTC. Amino acids: CASSATTTATNEQFF.

The genes are TRBV27 and TRBJ2-3; D not resolved. The CDR3 has 13 amino acids. The V gene's germline CDR1 is MNHEY and CDR2 SMNVEV (reference sequence). Between the trimmed V and J ends, which lost 3 bases and 1 base, there was a span of 5 bases. CDR3 region: CASSFIGTDTQYF. The CDR3 coding sequence is TGTGCCAGCAGTTTCATTGGCACAGATACGCAGTATTTT.

This chain connects TRBV10-1 to TRBJ2-7; TRBD1 matches 10 bases. The CDR3 has 15 residues. Germline V lookup: CDR1 WNHNN, CDR2 SYGVQD (reference sequence). V lost 5 bases and J lost 1; bases outside the gene matches: 5. The CDR3 sequence: CASSSDRGLSYEQYF. The CDR3 DNA reads TGCGCCAGCAGTTCTGACAGGGGGCTTTCCTACGAGCAGTACTTC.

The chain combines TRBV2 with TRBJ1-2; D call uncertain. Germline V gene sequence: CDR1 SNHLY, CDR2 FYNNEI. Trimming left V 6 bases short and J 4 bases short, with 9 bases between. This CDR3 has 12 residues. CDR3 in DNA: TGTGCCAGCAGGGAGGGAGGCTATGGCTACACCTTC. Translation: CASREGGYGYTF.

The chain is built from TRBV5-1 and TRBJ2-4; TRBD2 might be the D (5 bases). Deletions cut 3 bases from V and 3 bases from J, with 7 bases between. CDR1 SGHRS and CDR2 YFSETQ come from the germline V gene. The CDR3 sequence is 13 residues long. CDR3 DNA sequence: TGCGCCAGCAGCTCCGGGGACAAAAACATTCAGTACTTC. Amino acids: CASSSGDKNIQYF.

The sample holds one count of this clone. The rearrangement uses TRBV19 and TRBJ2-1; TRBD2 matches 13 bases. CDR1 and CDR2 from the germline V gene are LNHDA and SQIVND (reference sequence). CDR3 length equals 18 residues. Trimming took 3 bases from V and 0 from J; bases not matched to a gene: 5. CDR3 residues: CASSIRTSGGSSYNEQFF. CDR3 sequence (DNA): TGTGCCAGTAGTATTAGGACTAGCGGGGGAAGCTCCTACAATGAGCAGTTCTTC.

Note on this clone: This CDR3 is also generated by other DNA sequences in the sample. The chain recombines TRBV19 with TRBJ2-5; D uncertain. V lost 3 bases and J 5 bases, leaving 4 bases between the germline ends. Per germline, CDR1 LNHDA and CDR2 SQIVND (reference sequence). The CDR3 runs 11 residues. The CDR3 DNA reads TGTGCCAGTAGTATTGCGGAGACCCAGTACTTC. It is translated as CASSIAETQYF.

A single count supports this clone. V gene TRBV6-1 combines with J gene TRBJ1-6; the D gene is possibly TRBD1 (5 bases). V lost 2 bases, J lost 8 bases, and 7 bases lay in between. This CDR3 is built from 13 residues. CDR1 and CDR2 (germline): MNHNS, SASEGT. The CDR3 is CASSEQGYSPLHF. CDR3 DNA: TGTGCCAGCAGTGAACAGGGTTATTCACCCCTCCACTTT.

V usage is TRBV6-5 and J usage is TRBJ1-6; D gene unclear. The CDR3 contains 14 residues. Germline assignment: CDR1 MNHEY and CDR2 SVGAGI. Trimming cost V 6 bases and J 8 bases, with 14 bases left between them. The chain's CDR3 is CASRALVPYSPLHF. The CDR3 DNA is TGTGCCAGCAGGGCTTTGGTACCCTATTCACCCCTCCACTTT.

The chain employs TRBV7-9 and TRBJ2-1; D might be TRBD2 (6 bases). The CDR3 has 16 residues. Trimming removed 3 bases from V and 4 bases from J, with 16 bases in between. The V gene's germline CDR1 is SEHNR and CDR2 FQNEAQ (reference sequence). CDR3 in DNA: TGTGCCAGCAGCTTTGCGGGACGGAAGACTTACAATGAGCAGTTCTTC. Its protein is CASSFAGRKTYNEQFF.

This clone counts as medium-sized (0.01 to 0.1%). V usage is TRBV28 and J usage is TRBJ2-7; D is unresolved. V lost 5 bases and J 2 bases, leaving 10 bases between the germline ends. The CDR3 has 13 residues. In germline, CDR1 is MDHEN, CDR2 SYDVKM. The CDR3 here is CASSPRQTYEQYF. For the CDR3, the DNA is TGTGCCAGCAGTCCAAGACAAACCTACGAGCAGTACTTC.

This rearrangement joins TRBV5-4 to TRBJ2-5; 14 bases match TRBD2. Trimming at V came to 3 bases and at J to 2 bases, leaving 6 bases not matched to a gene. Germline CDR1 is SGHNT and CDR2 is YYREEE (reference sequence). The CDR3 consists of 17 residues. The CDR3 here is CASSSNGLAGGQETQYF. As DNA, the CDR3 is TGTGCCAGCAGCTCCAACGGACTAGCGGGGGGACAAGAGACCCAGTACTTC.

This rearrangement joins TRBV6-1 to TRBJ1-4, with 7 bases lining up with TRBD1. CDR1 MNHNS and CDR2 SASEGT come from the germline V gene. V was clipped by 6 bases and J by 8 bases; unmatched bases: 9. The CDR3 length is 14 residues. The CDR3 region is CASSGDRVWEKLFF. The CDR3 nucleotides are TGTGCCAGCAGCGGAGACAGGGTCTGGGAAAAACTGTTTTTT.

The sample holds a few counts of this clone. V and J are TRBV7-9 and TRBJ2-7; 7 positions agree with TRBD1. The CDR3 length is 13 residues. CDR1 SEHNR and CDR2 FQNEAQ come from the germline V gene (reference sequence). V shed 6 bases, J shed 3 bases, and the junction held 5 bases outside the gene matches. The CDR3 DNA reads as TGTGCCAGCAGTTCGACAGGGCTCTACGAGCAGTACTTC. Translation gives CASSSTGLYEQYF. Full variable domain (outside the CDR3, taken from reference TRBV7-9 and TRBJ2-7): DTGVSQNPRHKITKRGQNVTFRCDPISEHNRLYWYRQTLGQGPEFLTYFQNEAQLEKSRLLSDRFSAERPKGSFSTLEIQRTEQGDSAMYLCASSSTGLYEQYFGPGTRLTVT.

The chain recombines TRBV9 with TRBJ2-1; 12 positions match TRBD2. CDR1 is SGDLS and CDR2 is YYNGEE in the germline V gene. This CDR3 has 16 residues. V was clipped by 0 bases and J by 8 bases; unmatched bases: 6. CDR3 amino acids: CASSVGDLAGGYEQFF. CDR3 nucleotides: TGTGCCAGCAGCGTAGGAGATCTAGCGGGGGGGTATGAGCAGTTCTTC.